This T cell receptor (beta chain) was sequenced during a study of T cells in Graves' hyperthyroidism and ophthalmopathy. On this clonotype: The antigen is unknown. The junction differs from germline at one of its ends, possibly a read error.

Patients with ophthalmopathy all had a Clinical Activity Score of at least 3, a NOSPECS grade of at least 4 and duration under 3 months. RNA transcripts served as the template for amplifying TCR beta CDR3 regions. Researchers ran a first-round RT-PCR on the TCR CDR3 using the HTBI primer set. MiXCR, applied by TCRdb to the multiplex PCR reads, yields one record per CDR3 protein. The sample has some 490,000 distinct CDR3 sequences, under 25% seen once. Broader study findings: Blood shared most expanded thyroid clonotypes above 0.001.

This sequence originates from a woman aged 70-85 years with Graves' ophthalmopathy. The specimen sequenced was blood.

DNA for the CDR3: TGTGCCAGCAGCTTAGTGGCAGGAGGGGTTCAATATGGCCACACCTTC. Translated, it gives CASSLVAGGVQYGHTF. The genes are TRBV7-2 and TRBJ1-2, with a possible D match to TRBD1 (5 bases). Looked up from germline, CDR1 is SGHTA and CDR2 is FQGNSA. The CDR3 sequence is 16 residues long.